Presented here are 29 T cell receptor beta chains from one specimen sequenced in a study of vaccination and CD4 T cells after COVID-19 (dated by TCRdb to the early 2020s). The sample's treatment or condition label, decoded: approximately nine-day PBMC culture with coronavirus spike peptide pools or control peptides (ViraFEST assay). CD4+ T cells from unexposed donors were collected before the COVID-19 pandemic (2011-2018). Preparation of the library involved PCR. Sequencing took place on an Illumina iSeq 100. TCR sequencing of DNA from cultured CD4+ T cells used the Oncomine TCR Beta short-read assay at the Johns Hopkins FTIC core. TCRdb handled the public reads itself, with Q25 trimming in fastp and clone calling in MiXCR, and kept productive beta chains. Records with the same CDR3 protein are collapsed into one entry carrying the most frequent genes and DNA. This sample lists 5,000 to 7,000 distinct CDR3 sequences; approximately 62% were detected once. The ten top clones hold less than 55% of the sample.

Their specific antigens are unknown. Material for sequencing was CD4+ T cells from blood, cultured in vitro. The receptors stem from a human donor in good health.

This clonotype was detected only once. The chain links TRBV30 to TRBJ1-1, with D perhaps matching TRBD1 (5 bases). Germline CDR1 reads GTSNPN; CDR2 reads SVGIG (reference sequence). The CDR3 totals 16 residues. The ends were cut back, 0 bases at V and 4 bases at J, with 18 bases in the middle. The CDR3 protein is CAWSVWGTGSGTEAFF. For the CDR3, the DNA is TGTGCCTGGAGTGTATGGGGGACGGGGTCGGGCACTGAAGCTTTCTTT.

This clonotype was counted between two and nine times. V is TRBV24-1 and J is TRBJ1-2, with D tentatively TRBD1 (5 bases). The V end lost 1 base, the J end lost 2 bases, and 19 bases lay between the germline ends. The CDR3 runs to 18 residues. Per the germline V gene, CDR1 is KGHDR and CDR2 is SFDVKD. Written as DNA, the CDR3 is TGTGCCACCAGTGATTTACCCCCCGACAGTTACCGAAACTATGGCTACACCTTC. This translates into CATSDLPPDSYRNYGYTF.

The V gene is TRBV15, the J gene TRBJ2-5; D is unclear. Per germline, CDR1 LNHNV and CDR2 YYDKDF (reference sequence). V dropped 3 bases and J dropped 5 bases, with 10 bases sitting between them. This CDR3 region has 13 residues. The CDR3 sequence is CATSSRARETQYF. CDR3 DNA: TGTGCCACCAGCAGTCGGGCTCGGGAGACCCAGTACTTC.

The rearrangement uses TRBV20-1 and TRBJ1-5; D perhaps matches TRBD1 (6 bases). Germline CDR1 reads DFQATT; CDR2 reads SNEGSKA (reference sequence). The length of the CDR3 is 13 residues. V dropped 5 bases and J dropped 6 bases, with 14 bases sitting between them. CDR3 coding DNA: TGCAGTGCTGGTCCAGGGGAGGGTCAGCCCCAGCATTTT. Protein sequence: CSAGPGEGQPQHF.

The chain carries TRBV12-3 or TRBV12-4 and TRBJ1-5; no reliable D call. The ends were cut back, 6 bases at V and 2 bases at J, with 5 bases in the middle. The CDR3 runs to 12 residues. CDR3 amino acids: CASRRGNQPQHF. The CDR3 DNA reads as TGTGCCAGCAGGCGAGGCAATCAGCCCCAGCATTTT.

The count of this clonotype is one. The chain uses TRBV20-1 and TRBJ1-5; 7 bases are shared with TRBD1. The trim removed 5 bases at V and 3 bases at J, leaving 10 bases unmatched. The length of the CDR3 is 15 residues. The germline gives CDR1 DFQATT, CDR2 SNEGSKA (reference sequence). The CDR3 DNA follows: TGCAGTGCTCTTCGGGACAGCCGCCCCAATCAGCCCCAGCATTTT. This gives the protein CSALRDSRPNQPQHF.

J is TRBJ2-7 and V is TRBV11-2, with 16 bases fitting TRBD2. With 3 bases clipped from V and 2 bases from J, the junction kept 7 bases outside the gene matches. Germline V CDR1 and CDR2: SGHAT, FQNNGV. CDR3 size: 18 residues. The CDR3 loop is CASSFGTSGGGFPYEQYF. The CDR3 bases are TGTGCCAGCAGCTTCGGGACTAGCGGGGGGGGCTTTCCCTACGAGCAGTACTTC.

The chain recombines TRBV20-1 with TRBJ1-1; D gene unclear. Deletions cut 0 bases from V and 7 bases from J, with 6 bases between. The CDR3 sequence is 11 residues long. From germline, CDR1 is DFQATT and CDR2 SNEGSKA (reference sequence). CDR3 protein: CSARDAVEAFF. The CDR3, as DNA: TGCAGTGCTAGAGATGCGGTTGAAGCTTTCTTT.

The J gene is TRBJ1-2, the V gene TRBV7-2; TRBD1 matches at 8 bases. There are 14 residues in the CDR3. V lost 5 bases and J lost 11; bases outside the gene matches: 13. Germline V gene lookup returns CDR1 SGHTA and CDR2 FQGNSA. The CDR3 region is CASSPNRGYLLYTF. The DNA for the CDR3 is TGTGCCAGCAGCCCGAACAGGGGGTACTTGTTGTACACCTTC.

The chain joins TRBV25-1 to TRBJ2-3; D is undetermined. V lost 3 bases, J lost 4 bases, and 11 bases lay in between. Germline loops: CDR1 MGHDK, CDR2 SYGVNS. The CDR3 is 14 amino acids. The CDR3 loop is CASSDVLNSDTQYF. The CDR3 DNA reads TGTGCCAGCAGTGACGTTCTCAATTCAGATACGCAGTATTTT. The variable domain in full, completed from reference TRBV25-1 and TRBJ2-3, reads EADIYQTPRYLVIGTGKKITLECSQTMGHDKMYWYQQDPGMELHLIHYSYGVNSTEKGDLSSESTVSRIRTEHFPLTLESARPSHTSQYLCASSDVLNSDTQYFGPGTRLTVL.

V gene TRBV12-3 or TRBV12-4 combines with J gene TRBJ1-1, with 7 bases identical to TRBD1. J gave up 5 bases and V 5 bases, and 8 bases lay outside the gene matches. This CDR3 spans 14 amino acids. The DNA for the CDR3 is TGTGCCAGCAGTCCAGGGGGGGCACGGACTGAAGCTTTCTTT. Translation: CASSPGGARTEAFF.

The chain joins TRBV6-1 to TRBJ2-7; 8 nucleotides match TRBD2. V lost 7 bases and J lost 2; bases outside the gene matches: 10. Germline CDR1 reads MNHNS; CDR2 reads SASEGT. The CDR3 totals 15 residues. The DNA for the CDR3 is TGTGCCAGCACCCCGGGTACTAGCGGAACCTACGAGCAGTACTTC. This codes for CASTPGTSGTYEQYF.

V gene TRBV28 combines with J gene TRBJ1-1; D unclear. The germline CDR1 and CDR2 sequences are MDHEN and SYDVKM. V dropped 10 bases and J dropped 2 bases, with 8 bases sitting between them. This CDR3 is 11 amino acids long. CDR3 loop: CATHLNTEAFF. Written as DNA, the CDR3 is TGTGCCACCCACCTAAACACTGAAGCTTTCTTT.

This clonotype was observed once. The CDR3, as DNA: TGCAGTGCTAGACCGGGGGTTAGCGGGAGGGATAATGAGCAGTTCTTC. Protein sequence: CSARPGVSGRDNEQFF. The V call is TRBV20-1, the J call TRBJ2-1; TRBD2 matches 11 bases. The J segment lost 7 bases and the V segment lost 2 bases, leaving 10 bases of the junction unmatched. The CDR3 runs 16 residues. Germline V gene data show CDR1 as DFQATT and CDR2 as SNEGSKA (reference sequence).

The J gene is TRBJ2-7, the V gene TRBV6-2 or TRBV6-3, with D tentatively TRBD1 (6 bases). V was shortened by 8 bases and J by 0 bases, with 8 bases between the two germline ends. Germline CDR1 and CDR2: MNHEY and SVGEGT. CDR3 length: 12 amino acids. CDR3 coding DNA: TGTGCCAGCGGGACAAACTCCTACGAGCAGTACTTC. Protein: CASGTNSYEQYF.

The chain has TRBV12-2 and TRBJ1-1. TRBV12-2 is classified as a pseudogene. CDR3 length: 12 residues. The CDR3 region has the DNA TGTGCAAGTCGCTTAGGGAACACTGAAGCTTTCTTT. The encoded protein is CASRLGNTEAFF.

This rearrangement joins TRBV15 to TRBJ1-3, with D possibly matching TRBD1 (5 bases). The V and J ends lost 3 bases and 4 bases respectively, with 16 bases between them. CDR1 and CDR2 (germline): LNHNV, YYDKDF (reference sequence). The CDR3 is 16 residues long. The chain's CDR3 is CATSRGRRDPGNTIYF. The CDR3 nucleotides are TGTGCCACCAGCAGGGGAAGAAGGGACCCAGGAAACACCATATATTTT.

The chain employs TRBV6-1 and TRBJ1-3, with unresolved D. The CDR3 extends over 16 amino acids. The germline V gene has CDR1 MNHNS and CDR2 SASEGT. The V gene lost 6 bases and the J gene lost 0 bases, with 15 bases spanning the gap. The DNA of the CDR3 is TGTGCCAGCAGCCTAAAGGGCGCCTACTCTGGAAACACCATATATTTT. This encodes CASSLKGAYSGNTIYF.

This chain connects TRBV7-9 to TRBJ2-2; D remains ambiguous. Looked up from germline, CDR1 is SEHNR and CDR2 is FQNEAQ (reference sequence). Trimming stripped 1 base from V and 2 bases from J, with 8 bases between. The CDR3 loop spans 15 amino acids. The chain's CDR3 is CASSLGAGNTGELFF. CDR3 DNA: TGTGCCAGCAGCTTAGGGGCAGGCAACACCGGGGAGCTGTTTTTT.

The chain couples TRBV2 to TRBJ2-2; possibly TRBD1 for D (5 bases). The CDR3 is made up of 14 amino acids. Germline V lookup: CDR1 SNHLY, CDR2 FYNNEI. V gave up 7 bases and J gave up 7 bases, with 16 bases separating them. DNA for the CDR3: TGTGCCAGCACCTTAAAGATCAGGGTCGGGGAGCTGTTTTTT. This codes for CASTLKIRVGELFF.

V and J are TRBV6-2 or TRBV6-3 and TRBJ2-1, with a possible D match to TRBD1 (8 bases). Trimming shortened V by 6 bases and J by 1 base, and 16 bases separated the two germline ends. Per germline, CDR1 MNHEY and CDR2 SVGEGT. The CDR3 runs 16 residues. DNA for the CDR3: TGTGCCAGCAGATTCCTACAGGGGGGGTCCTACAATGAGCAGTTCTTC. Its protein is CASRFLQGGSYNEQFF.

V is TRBV4-1 and J is TRBJ2-1; TRBD2 matches 13 bases. This CDR3 region has 16 residues. The germline gives CDR1 MGHRA, CDR2 YSYEKL. The ends lost 6 bases at V and 1 base at J; junction bases unmatched: 3. The CDR3 protein is CASSLTSGGSYNEQFF. The CDR3 nucleotides are TGCGCCAGCAGTTTGACTAGCGGGGGGTCCTACAATGAGCAGTTCTTC.

The chain joins TRBV21-1 to TRBJ1-5; no DNA check was done on the table's D call, TRBD1. TRBV21-1 is classified as a pseudogene. CDR3 length equals 15 residues. The CDR3 region is CATKGAENFNQPQHF. In DNA form, the CDR3 reads TGTGCCACCAAAGGGGCAGAAAACTTCAATCAGCCCCAGCATTTT.

The chain carries TRBV7-2 and TRBJ2-3; TRBD2 matches 9 bases. The CDR3 covers 13 residues. The germline CDR1 and CDR2 sequences are SGHTA and FQGNSA. The V segment lost 5 bases and the J segment 6 bases; nucleotides outside the gene matches: 3. CDR3 DNA sequence: TGTGCCAGCAGCGCTAGCGGGGTCGATACGCAGTATTTT. Translation: CASSASGVDTQYF. The full variable domain, completed using reference TRBV7-2 and TRBJ2-3, is GAGVSQSPSNKVTEKGKDVELRCDPISGHTALYWYRQSLGQGLEFLIYFQGNSAPDKSGLPSDRFSAERTGGSVSTLTIQRTQQEDSAVYLCASSASGVDTQYFGPGTRLTVL.

The rearrangement uses TRBV18 and TRBJ2-3, with 7 bases lining up with TRBD1. With V trimmed by 5 bases and J by 2 bases, 4 bases remained unmatched. CDR1 and CDR2 from the germline V gene are KGHSH and LQKENI. CDR3 size: 14 residues. CDR3 region: CASSGTASTDTQYF. The CDR3 bases are TGTGCCAGCTCAGGGACAGCCTCCACAGATACGCAGTATTTT.

The chain combines TRBV7-2 with TRBJ2-5; 14 bases agree with TRBD2. J was trimmed by 5 bases and V by 4 bases; bases with no gene match: 9. The CDR3 loop spans 17 amino acids. The germline CDR1 and CDR2 sequences are SGHTA and FQGNSA. CDR3 sequence reads: CASSWGGLAGARETQYF. The CDR3 nucleotides read TGTGCCAGCAGCTGGGGGGGACTAGCGGGGGCACGGGAGACCCAGTACTTC.

This rearrangement joins TRBV6-2 or TRBV6-3 to TRBJ2-2, with D maybe TRBD2 (7 bases). Between the trimmed V and J ends, which lost 2 bases and 3 bases, there was a span of 13 bases. The CDR3 loop spans 16 amino acids. Looked up from germline, CDR1 is MNHEY and CDR2 is SVGEGT. The CDR3 DNA follows: TGTGCCAGCAGTTACGGTGCGGGGGCGCACACCGGGGAGCTGTTTTTT. It encodes CASSYGAGAHTGELFF.

The rearrangement joins TRBV2 to TRBJ1-3; D perhaps matches TRBD1 (5 bases). The V end lost 1 base, the J end lost 4 bases, and 11 bases lay between the germline ends. CDR3 length: 15 amino acids. CDR1 and CDR2 (germline): SNHLY, FYNNEI. This CDR3 reads CASSEVRGGGNTIYF. CDR3 DNA: TGTGCCAGCAGTGAAGTTAGGGGAGGGGGAAACACCATATATTTT.

About this clonotype itself: Lacking the conserved final phenylalanine or tryptophan, this CDR3 likely reflects a read error. This chain connects TRBV19 to TRBJ1-1; D perhaps matches TRBD1 (5 bases). The germline V gene has CDR1 LNHDA and CDR2 SQIVND (reference sequence). V lost 6 bases and J 2 bases, leaving 10 bases between the germline ends. The CDR3 loop spans 13 amino acids. In DNA form, the CDR3 reads TGTGCCAGTAGGTTCGGACACAACACTGAAGCTTTCTCT. Its translation: CASRFGHNTEAFS.